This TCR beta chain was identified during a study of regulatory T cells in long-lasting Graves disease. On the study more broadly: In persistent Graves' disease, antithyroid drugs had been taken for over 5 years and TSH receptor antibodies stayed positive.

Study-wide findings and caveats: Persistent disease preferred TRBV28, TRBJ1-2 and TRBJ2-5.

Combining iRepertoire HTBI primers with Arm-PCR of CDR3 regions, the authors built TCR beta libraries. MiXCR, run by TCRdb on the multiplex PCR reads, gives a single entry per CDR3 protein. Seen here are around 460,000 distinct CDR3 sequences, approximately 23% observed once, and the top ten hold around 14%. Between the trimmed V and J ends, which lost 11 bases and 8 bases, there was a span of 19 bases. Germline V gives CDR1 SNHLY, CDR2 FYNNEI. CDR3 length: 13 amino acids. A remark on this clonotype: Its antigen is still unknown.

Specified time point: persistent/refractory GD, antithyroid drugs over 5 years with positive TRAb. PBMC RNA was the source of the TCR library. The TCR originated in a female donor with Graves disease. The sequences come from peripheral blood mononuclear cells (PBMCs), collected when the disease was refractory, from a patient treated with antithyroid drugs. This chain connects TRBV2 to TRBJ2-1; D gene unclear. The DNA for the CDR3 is TGTGCCGCCGCCAGGTCTCCGGCCCATGAGCAGTTCTTC. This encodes CAAARSPAHEQFF.